This T cell receptor beta chain was obtained from a study of T cells in narcolepsy (dated by TCRdb to about 2018). Some background on the complete study: Healthy control donors were enrolled in the study alongside patients who had narcolepsy type 1 or type 2 (NT1, NT2). The study sought autoreactive T cells targeting hypocretin neuron self-antigens (hypocretin, TRIB2) in narcolepsy patients, using TCR Vbeta sequencing to track clonotypes in blood and CSF.

The V end loses 4 bases and the J end loses 0 bases, and a stretch of 9 bases separates them. From the cysteine through the phenylalanine, the CDR3 covers 14 amino acids. Kept here is only the CDR3 DNA, which spans 42 bases and is read in frame from base 1. In the germline V gene (reference sequence), CDR1 corresponds to MNHEY and CDR2 to SMNVEV. Memory CD4+ T cells were sorted ex vivo from peripheral blood of narcolepsy patients and healthy controls for TCR Vbeta sequencing. Libraries were made using the immunoSEQ multiplex PCR assay. The source is immuneACCESS, and TCRdb retained only in-frame sequences with V and J called. Part of the clones is not carried over; for the studies checked, unresolved V genes explain less than half of this, and the remainder is unexplained. Present in this sample are about 24,000 clones, 75% to 85% of which were seen just once. About 4% of the sample is held by the ten biggest clonotypes.

The paper's findings and limits, for the study overall: Numbers of sequenced blood memory CD4+ clonotypes were comparable, averaging roughly 40,000 in patients and some 33,000 in controls. No sequences matching autoreactive T cell clones were present in some of the blood memory CD4+ repertoires from patients and controls. Autoreactive clonotypes were reported to be detected serially in the blood of the same patients and of different patients, but not in the blood of healthy controls. Plots that compared CSF and blood CD4+ T cell clonotypes from the same patient highlighted HCRT-specific and TRIB2-specific autoreactive clonotypes.

In the case of this clone: Its target antigen remains unknown. No base quality values were provided; no much bigger clone lies one nucleotide off.

The clonotype comes from a human donor in good health. The sequencing input was memory (CD45RA-) CD4+ T cells from blood. In light of the paper, this sample's cell subset or site label describes: memory T cells sorted ex vivo from peripheral blood. The rearranged segments are TRBV27 and TRBJ1-1; 6 matching bases give a weak D call of TRBD1. The CDR3 reads CASSYRVMNTEAFF. The sequenced DNA is TGTGCCAGCAGTTACAGGGTAATGAACACTGAAGCTTTCTTT.